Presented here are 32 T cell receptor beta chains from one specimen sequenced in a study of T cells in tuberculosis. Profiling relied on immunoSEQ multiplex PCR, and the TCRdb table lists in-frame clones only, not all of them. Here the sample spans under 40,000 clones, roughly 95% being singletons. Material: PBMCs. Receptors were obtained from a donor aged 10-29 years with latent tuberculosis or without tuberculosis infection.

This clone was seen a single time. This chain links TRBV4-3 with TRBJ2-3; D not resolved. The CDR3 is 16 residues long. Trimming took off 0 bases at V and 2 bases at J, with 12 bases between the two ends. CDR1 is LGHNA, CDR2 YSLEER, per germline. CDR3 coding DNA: TGCGCCAGCAGCCAAGATCTGTGGGCTGCCACAGATACGCAGTATTTT. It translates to CASSQDLWAATDTQYF.

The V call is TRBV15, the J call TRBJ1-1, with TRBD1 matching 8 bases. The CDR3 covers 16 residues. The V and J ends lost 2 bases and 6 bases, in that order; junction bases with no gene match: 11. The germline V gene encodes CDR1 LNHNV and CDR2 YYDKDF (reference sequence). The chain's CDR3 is CATSRYGQGAGAEAFF. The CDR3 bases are TGTGCCACCAGCAGATACGGACAGGGTGCCGGGGCTGAAGCTTTCTTT.

The CDR3 loop is CASSLVRGRGAYNEQFF. The CDR3 DNA is TGCGCCAGCAGCTTGGTTCGCGGGAGAGGAGCCTACAATGAGCAGTTCTTC. V usage is TRBV5-1 and J usage is TRBJ2-1, with 7 bases aligning to TRBD2. Germline loops: CDR1 SGHRS, CDR2 YFSETQ. There are 17 residues in the CDR3. Trimming removed 0 bases from V and 2 bases from J; junction bases left unmatched: 8.

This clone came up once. The CDR3 reads CASSLEVTSSYNEQFF. CDR3 nucleotide sequence: TGTGCCAGCAGCTTGGAGGTGACTAGCTCCTACAATGAGCAGTTCTTC. V is TRBV5-6 and J is TRBJ2-1; D is possibly TRBD2 (6 bases). Looked up from germline, CDR1 is SGHDT and CDR2 is YYEEEE. V was cut by 0 bases and J by 0 bases, with 10 bases left in between. The CDR3 length is 16 residues.

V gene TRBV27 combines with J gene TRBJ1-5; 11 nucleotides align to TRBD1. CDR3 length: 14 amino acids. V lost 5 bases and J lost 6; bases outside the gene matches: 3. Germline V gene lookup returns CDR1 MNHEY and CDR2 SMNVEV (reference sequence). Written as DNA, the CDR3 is TGTGCCAGCAGTCGGGACAGGGGGGGTCAGCCCCAGCATTTT. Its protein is CASSRDRGGQPQHF.

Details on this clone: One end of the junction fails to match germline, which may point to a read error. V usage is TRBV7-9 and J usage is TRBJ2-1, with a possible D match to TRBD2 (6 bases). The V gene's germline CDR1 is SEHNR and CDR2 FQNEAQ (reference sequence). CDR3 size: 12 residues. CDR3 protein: CAGRLDDNEQFF. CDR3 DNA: TGTGCCGGCAGACTAGATGATAATGAGCAGTTCTTC.

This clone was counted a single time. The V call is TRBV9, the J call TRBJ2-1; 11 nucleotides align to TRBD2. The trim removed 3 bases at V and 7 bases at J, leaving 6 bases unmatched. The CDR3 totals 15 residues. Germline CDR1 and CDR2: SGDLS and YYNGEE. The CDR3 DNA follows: TGTGCCAGCAGCGGATTAGCGGGAGGGAGTAATGAGCAGTTCTTC. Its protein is CASSGLAGGSNEQFF.

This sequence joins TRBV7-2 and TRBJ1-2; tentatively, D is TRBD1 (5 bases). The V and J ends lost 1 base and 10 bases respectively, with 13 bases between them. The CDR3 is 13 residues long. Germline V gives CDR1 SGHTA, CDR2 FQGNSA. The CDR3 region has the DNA TGTGCCAGCAGCTTAGGGGGCCGACCGCTCTACACCTTC. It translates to CASSLGGRPLYTF.

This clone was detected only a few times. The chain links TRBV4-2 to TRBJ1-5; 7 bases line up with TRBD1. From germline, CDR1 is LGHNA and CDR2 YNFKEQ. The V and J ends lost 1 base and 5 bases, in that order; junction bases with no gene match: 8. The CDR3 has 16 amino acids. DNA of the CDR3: TGTGCCAGCAGCCAAGGGGCAGGGGGTATCTATCAGCCCCAGCATTTT. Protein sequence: CASSQGAGGIYQPQHF.

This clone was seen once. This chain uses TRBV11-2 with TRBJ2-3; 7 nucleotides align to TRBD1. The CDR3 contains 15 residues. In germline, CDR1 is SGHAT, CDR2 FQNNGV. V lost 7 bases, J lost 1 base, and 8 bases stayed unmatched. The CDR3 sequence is CASTFADRRTDTQYF. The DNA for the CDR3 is TGTGCCAGCACCTTCGCGGACAGGCGCACAGATACGCAGTATTTT.

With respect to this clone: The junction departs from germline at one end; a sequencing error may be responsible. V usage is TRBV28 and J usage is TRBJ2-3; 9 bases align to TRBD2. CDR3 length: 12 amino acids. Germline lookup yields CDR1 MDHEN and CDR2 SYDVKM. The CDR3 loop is CASSLTAGGPSF. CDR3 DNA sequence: TGTGCCAGCAGTTTAACGGCGGGAGGGCCGTCTTTT.

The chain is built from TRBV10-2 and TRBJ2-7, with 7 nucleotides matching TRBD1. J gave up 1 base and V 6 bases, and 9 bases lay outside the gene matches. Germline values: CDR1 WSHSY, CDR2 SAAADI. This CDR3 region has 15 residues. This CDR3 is CASSIEGARSYEQYF. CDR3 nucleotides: TGCGCCAGCAGCATAGAGGGGGCAAGGTCCTACGAGCAGTACTTC.

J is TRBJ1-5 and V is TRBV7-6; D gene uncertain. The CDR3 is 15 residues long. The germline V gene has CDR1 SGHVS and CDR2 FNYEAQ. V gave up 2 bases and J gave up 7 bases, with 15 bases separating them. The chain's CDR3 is CASSLRGDRQQPQHF. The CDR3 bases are TGTGCCAGCAGCTTACGCGGGGATCGGCAACAGCCCCAGCATTTT.

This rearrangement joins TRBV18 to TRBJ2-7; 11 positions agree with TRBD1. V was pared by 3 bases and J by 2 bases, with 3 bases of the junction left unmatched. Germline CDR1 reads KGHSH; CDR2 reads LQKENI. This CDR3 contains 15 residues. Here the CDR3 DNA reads TGTGCCAGCTCACCGACGGGACAGGGGGCCTACGAGCAGTACTTC. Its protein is CASSPTGQGAYEQYF.

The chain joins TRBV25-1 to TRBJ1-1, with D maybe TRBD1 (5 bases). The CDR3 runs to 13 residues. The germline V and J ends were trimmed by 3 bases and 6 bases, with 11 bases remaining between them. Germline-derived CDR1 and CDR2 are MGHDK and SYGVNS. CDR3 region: CASSEARASEAFF. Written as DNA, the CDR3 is TGTGCCAGCAGTGAGGCCAGGGCATCTGAAGCTTTCTTT. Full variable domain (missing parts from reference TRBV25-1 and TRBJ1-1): EADIYQTPRYLVIGTGKKITLECSQTMGHDKMYWYQQDPGMELHLIHYSYGVNSTEKGDLSSESTVSRIRTEHFPLTLESARPSHTSQYLCASSEARASEAFFGQGTRLTVV.

The CDR3 DNA sequence: TGTGCCAGCAGGAAGGAGGCCCTCCGAAATGAGCAGTTCTTC. This codes for CASRKEALRNEQFF. J is TRBJ2-1 and V is TRBV2, with D perhaps matching TRBD2 (5 bases). V lost 6 bases, J lost 7 bases, and 16 bases lay in between. The CDR3 spans 14 residues. CDR1 SNHLY and CDR2 FYNNEI come from the germline V gene.

This CDR3 is CASGWDRDYEQYF. CDR3 coding DNA: TGCGCCAGCGGATGGGACAGGGACTACGAGCAGTACTTC. This sequence joins TRBV5-1 and TRBJ2-7, with 9 nucleotides matching TRBD1. V dropped 7 bases and J dropped 3; count of bases not matched to a gene: 5. This CDR3 comprises 13 residues. From germline, CDR1 is SGHRS and CDR2 YFSETQ.

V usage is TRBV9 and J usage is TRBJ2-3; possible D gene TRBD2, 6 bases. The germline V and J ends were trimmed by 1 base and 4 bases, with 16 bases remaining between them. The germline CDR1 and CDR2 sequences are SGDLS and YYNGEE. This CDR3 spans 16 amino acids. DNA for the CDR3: TGTGCCAGCAGCGTATCGGGGGACCTGGTGGCAGATACGCAGTATTTT. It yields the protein CASSVSGDLVADTQYF.

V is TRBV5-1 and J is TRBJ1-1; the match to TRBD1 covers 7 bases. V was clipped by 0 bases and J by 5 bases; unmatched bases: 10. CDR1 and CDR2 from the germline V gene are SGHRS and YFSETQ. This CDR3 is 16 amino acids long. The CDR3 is CASSLGPGGTGTEAFF. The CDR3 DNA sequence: TGCGCCAGCAGCTTGGGCCCAGGGGGAACGGGGACTGAAGCTTTCTTT. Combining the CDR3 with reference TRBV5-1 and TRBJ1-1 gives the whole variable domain KAGVTQTPRYLIKTRGQQVTLSCSPISGHRSVSWYQQTPGQGLQFLFEYFSETQRNKGNFPGRFSGRQFSNSRSEMNVSTLELGDSALYLCASSLGPGGTGTEAFFGQGTRLTVV.

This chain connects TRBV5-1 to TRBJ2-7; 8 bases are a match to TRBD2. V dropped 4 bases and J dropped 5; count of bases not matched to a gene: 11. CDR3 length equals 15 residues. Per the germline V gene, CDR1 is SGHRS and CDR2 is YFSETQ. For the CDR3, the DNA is TGCGCCAGCAGCCAGGGATGGACTAGCATCGACGAGCAGTACTTC. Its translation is CASSQGWTSIDEQYF.

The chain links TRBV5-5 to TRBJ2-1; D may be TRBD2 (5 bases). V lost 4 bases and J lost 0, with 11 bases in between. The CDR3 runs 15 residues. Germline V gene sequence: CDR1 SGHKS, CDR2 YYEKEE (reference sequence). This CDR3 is CASSQRTVSYNEQFF. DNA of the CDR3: TGTGCCAGCAGCCAGAGGACTGTCTCCTACAATGAGCAGTTCTTC.

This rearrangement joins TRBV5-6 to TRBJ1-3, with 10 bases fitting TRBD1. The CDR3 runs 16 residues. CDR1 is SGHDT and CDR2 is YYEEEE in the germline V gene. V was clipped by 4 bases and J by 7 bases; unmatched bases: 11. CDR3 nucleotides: TGTGCCAGCAGCCCTCGACAGGGGGCTTGGAGCAACACCATATATTTT. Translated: CASSPRQGAWSNTIYF.

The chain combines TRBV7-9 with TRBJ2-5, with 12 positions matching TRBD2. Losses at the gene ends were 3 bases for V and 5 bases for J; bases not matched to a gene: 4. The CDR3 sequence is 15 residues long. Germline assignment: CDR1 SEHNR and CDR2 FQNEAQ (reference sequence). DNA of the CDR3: TGTGCCAGCAGCTTTCGGACTAGCGGGACTGAGACCCAGTACTTC. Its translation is CASSFRTSGTETQYF.

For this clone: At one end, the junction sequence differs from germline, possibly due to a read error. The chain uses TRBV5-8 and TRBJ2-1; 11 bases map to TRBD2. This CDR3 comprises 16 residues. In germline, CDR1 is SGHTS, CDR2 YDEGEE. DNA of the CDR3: TGTGCCAGCAGCGACAGCAGACTAGCGGGATACAGTGAGCAGTTCTTC. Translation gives CASSDSRLAGYSEQFF. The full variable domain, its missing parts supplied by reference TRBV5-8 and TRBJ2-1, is EAGVTQSPTHLIKTRGQQATLRCSPISGHTSVYWYQQALGLGLQFLLWYDEGEERNRGNFPPRFSGRQFPNYSSELNVNALELEDSALYLCASSDSRLAGYSEQFFGPGTRLTVL.

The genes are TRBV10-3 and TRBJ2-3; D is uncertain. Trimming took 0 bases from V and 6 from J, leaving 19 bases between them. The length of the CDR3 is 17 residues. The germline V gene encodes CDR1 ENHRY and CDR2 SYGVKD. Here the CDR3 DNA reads TGTGCCATCAGTGAGTCATTGCGGCAGAAAGGTGTGGATACGCAGTATTTT. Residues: CAISESLRQKGVDTQYF.

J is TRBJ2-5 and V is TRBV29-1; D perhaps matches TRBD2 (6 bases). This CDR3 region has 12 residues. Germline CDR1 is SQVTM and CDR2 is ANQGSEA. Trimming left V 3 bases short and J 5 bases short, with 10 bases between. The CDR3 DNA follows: TGCAGCGTTGAGGCGGGAACGGAGACCCAGTACTTC. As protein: CSVEAGTETQYF.

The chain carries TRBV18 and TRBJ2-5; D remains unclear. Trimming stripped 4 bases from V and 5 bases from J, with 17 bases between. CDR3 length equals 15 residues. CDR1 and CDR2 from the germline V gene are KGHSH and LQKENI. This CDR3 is CASSRLPGLGETQYF. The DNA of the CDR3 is TGTGCCAGCTCACGTCTCCCCGGCCTCGGGGAGACCCAGTACTTC.

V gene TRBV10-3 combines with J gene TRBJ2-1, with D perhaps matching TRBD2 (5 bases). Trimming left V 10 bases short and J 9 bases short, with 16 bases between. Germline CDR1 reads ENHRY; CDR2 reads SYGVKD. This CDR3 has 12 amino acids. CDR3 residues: CATDSNEGEQFF. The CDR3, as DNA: TGTGCCACGGACTCAAACGAGGGTGAGCAGTTCTTC.

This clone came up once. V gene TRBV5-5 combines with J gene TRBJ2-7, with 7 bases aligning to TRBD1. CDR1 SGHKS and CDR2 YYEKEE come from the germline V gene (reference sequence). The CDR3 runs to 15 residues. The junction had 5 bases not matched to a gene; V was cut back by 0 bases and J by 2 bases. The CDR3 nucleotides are TGTGCCAGCAGCTTGGGCGGTGACAGGGCCTACGAGCAGTACTTC. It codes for CASSLGGDRAYEQYF.

Written as DNA, the CDR3 is TGTGCCACCAGCAGAGATCGTCGGGACAATGAGCAGTTCTTC. This codes for CATSRDRRDNEQFF. The chain is built from TRBV15 and TRBJ2-1; D uncertain. The germline V and J ends were trimmed by 0 bases and 5 bases, with 8 bases remaining between them. The germline V gene has CDR1 LNHNV and CDR2 YYDKDF (reference sequence). This CDR3 region has 14 residues.

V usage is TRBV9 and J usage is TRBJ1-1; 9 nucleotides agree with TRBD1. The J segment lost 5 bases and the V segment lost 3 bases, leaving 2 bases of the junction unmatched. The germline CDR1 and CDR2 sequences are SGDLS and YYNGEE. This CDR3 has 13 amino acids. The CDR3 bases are TGTGCCAGCAGCGAAGGGACAGGGACTGAAGCTTTCTTT. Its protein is CASSEGTGTEAFF.

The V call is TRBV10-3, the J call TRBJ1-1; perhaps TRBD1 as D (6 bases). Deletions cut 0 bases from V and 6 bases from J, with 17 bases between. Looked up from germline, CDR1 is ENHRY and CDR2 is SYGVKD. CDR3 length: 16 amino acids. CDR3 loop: CAISESIGGLDPEAFF. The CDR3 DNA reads TGTGCCATCAGTGAGTCGATCGGGGGGCTGGACCCTGAAGCTTTCTTT.